One sample yielded the 19 T cell receptor beta chains listed below, sequenced in a study of blood T cell repertoires in COVID-19. Data came from immunoSEQ multiplex PCR; TCRdb stores just in-frame clones and leaves some out. The sample consists of fewer than 250,000 clones, approximately 84% of them appearing once. Sequenced material: peripheral blood. The receptors were gathered from a woman between 65 and 79 years old with active or convalescent COVID-19.

This clone was picked up one time. This rearrangement joins TRBV29-1 to TRBJ1-1; 8 bases agree with TRBD1. Germline CDR1 reads SQVTM; CDR2 reads ANQGSEA. J was trimmed by 1 base and V by 7 bases; bases with no gene match: 5. This CDR3 comprises 13 residues. CDR3 nucleotides: TGCAGCGGCCACAGGGGGGGGAACACTGAAGCTTTCTTT. Translation gives CSGHRGGNTEAFF.

The chain combines TRBV5-1 with TRBJ1-2; 7 bases fit TRBD1. CDR3 length equals 13 residues. V shed 5 bases and J 8 bases; nucleotides not matched to a gene: 9. The V gene's germline CDR1 is SGHRS and CDR2 YFSETQ. The CDR3 loop is CASRSQTGYGYTF. The CDR3 DNA is TGCGCCAGCAGATCGCAGACAGGGTACGGCTACACCTTC.

The CDR3 nucleotides are TGTGCCAGCAGCTCCAGCGGGAGGACCACAGATACGCAGTATTTT. This gives the protein CASSSSGRTTDTQYF. The chain joins TRBV6-1 to TRBJ2-3; TRBD2 matches at 9 bases. The germline CDR1 and CDR2 sequences are MNHNS and SASEGT. V trimming: 6 bases; J trimming: 2 bases; junction bases outside the gene matches: 6. The CDR3 is made up of 15 amino acids.

About this clone itself: Its ends do not fully match the called genes, so a read error is possible. The chain has TRBV7-9 and TRBJ2-5, with D possibly matching TRBD1 (6 bases). The germline V gene encodes CDR1 SEHNR and CDR2 FQNEAQ (reference sequence). The CDR3 has 14 residues. Here the CDR3 reads CAGSYTGLQETQYF. The CDR3 region has the DNA TGTGCCGGCAGCTATACAGGGCTACAAGAGACCCAGTACTTC.

This chain uses TRBV19 with TRBJ1-5; 11 nucleotides agree with TRBD1. Germline trimming cut 7 bases from V and 1 base from J; bases unmatched to any gene: 9. CDR3 length: 17 amino acids. CDR1 and CDR2 from the germline V gene are LNHDA and SQIVND (reference sequence). The DNA of the CDR3 is TGTGCCAGTAACCCGAGACGGGACAGGGGGAGCAATCAGCCCCAGCATTTT. This gives the protein CASNPRRDRGSNQPQHF.

This clone was picked up one time. The V gene is TRBV11-2, the J gene TRBJ1-3, with D unresolved. The germline V gene encodes CDR1 SGHAT and CDR2 FQNNGV. The CDR3 length is 15 residues. V lost 2 bases, J lost 0 bases, and 8 bases lay in between. The CDR3 DNA is TGTGCCAGCAGCTTAATCCGGGGCTCTGGAAACACCATATATTTT. Protein product: CASSLIRGSGNTIYF.

This clone was detected a few times. The rearrangement joins TRBV10-1 to TRBJ2-1; 8 positions match TRBD2. V trimming: 6 bases; J trimming: 2 bases; junction bases outside the gene matches: 9. There are 16 residues in the CDR3. The V gene's germline CDR1 is WNHNN and CDR2 SYGVQD (reference sequence). CDR3 in DNA: TGCGCCAGCAGCCGAAGCGGGAGTGGACCCTACAATGAGCAGTTCTTC. Protein product: CASSRSGSGPYNEQFF.

The chain uses TRBV7-6 and TRBJ2-1; 9 bases are a match to TRBD2. Germline CDR1 is SGHVS and CDR2 is FNYEAQ. The CDR3 totals 18 residues. The V segment lost 5 bases and the J segment 8 bases; nucleotides outside the gene matches: 19. The CDR3 sequence is CASSPLVAGVSLIHEQFF. The CDR3 DNA is TGTGCCAGCAGCCCCCTTGTAGCGGGAGTTTCCCTAATCCATGAGCAGTTCTTC.

The V call is TRBV28, the J call TRBJ1-5, with 9 bases matching TRBD1. This CDR3 region has 16 residues. CDR1 and CDR2 (germline): MDHEN, SYDVKM. After removal of 3 bases from V and 5 bases from J, the junction contained 8 bases not matched to a gene. The CDR3, as DNA: TGTGCCAGCAGTTTTAGGGACAGGGTATTGCATCAGCCCCAGCATTTT. Amino acid sequence: CASSFRDRVLHQPQHF.

This chain links TRBV9 with TRBJ1-3; 7 bases align to TRBD1. With V trimmed by 4 bases and J by 0 bases, 13 bases remained unmatched. This CDR3 is 18 amino acids long. Germline CDR1 reads SGDLS; CDR2 reads YYNGEE. The CDR3 reads CASSPGWQGDFSGNTIYF. DNA of the CDR3: TGTGCCAGCAGCCCAGGGTGGCAGGGGGACTTCTCTGGAAACACCATATATTTT.

This clone was observed a handful of times. V usage is TRBV20-1 and J usage is TRBJ2-2, with D possibly matching TRBD1 (5 bases). From germline, CDR1 is DFQATT and CDR2 SNEGSKA (reference sequence). This CDR3 spans 14 amino acids. Trimming took 3 bases from V and 5 from J, leaving 13 bases between them. The DNA for the CDR3 is TGCAGTGCTAGTTCAGGGTCCGAAACCGGGGAGCTGTTTTTT. Translating gives CSASSGSETGELFF.

The chain joins TRBV7-9 to TRBJ1-2; D perhaps matches TRBD1 (6 bases). Per the germline V gene, CDR1 is SEHNR and CDR2 is FQNEAQ (reference sequence). V was cut by 5 bases and J by 6 bases, with 22 bases left in between. The CDR3 length is 16 residues. The CDR3 sequence is CASSPRGGRGTHGYTF. The DNA of the CDR3 is TGTGCCAGCAGCCCCCGGGGGGGCAGGGGAACACATGGCTACACCTTC.

This clone was observed once. The chain employs TRBV2 and TRBJ2-5; D gene unclear. Trimming took 7 bases from V and 5 from J, leaving 8 bases between them. This CDR3 is 11 amino acids long. Germline assignment: CDR1 SNHLY and CDR2 FYNNEI. The CDR3 loop reads CASKSEETQYF. The CDR3 nucleotides read TGTGCCAGCAAAAGTGAGGAGACCCAGTACTTC.

V gene TRBV28 combines with J gene TRBJ1-1; 7 nucleotides line up with TRBD1. J lost 10 bases, V lost 6 bases, and 2 bases had no gene match. The CDR3 contains 10 residues. CDR1 and CDR2 from the germline V gene are MDHEN and SYDVKM. DNA for the CDR3: TGTGCCAGCAGAGGACAGGCAGCTTTCTTT. Encoded protein: CASRGQAAFF.

The chain joins TRBV28 to TRBJ1-6, with D tentatively TRBD1 (6 bases). Germline lookup yields CDR1 MDHEN and CDR2 SYDVKM. With 2 bases removed from V and 7 bases from J, the gap between germline ends came to 9 bases. The CDR3 has 14 amino acids. For the CDR3, the DNA is TGTGCCAGCAGTTTAGGACAGAGGAATTCACCCCTCCACTTT. Amino acid sequence: CASSLGQRNSPLHF.

V gene TRBV11-3 combines with J gene TRBJ2-1; 9 bases agree with TRBD2. Germline CDR1 SGHNT, CDR2 YENEEA. The CDR3 consists of 18 residues. V lost 0 bases to trimming and J lost 7 bases; unmatched junction nucleotides: 13. CDR3 sequence: CASSLESMLAGRGNEQFF. CDR3 coding DNA: TGTGCCAGCAGCTTAGAGTCCATGCTAGCGGGAAGAGGGAATGAGCAGTTCTTC. Together with reference TRBV11-3 and TRBJ2-1, the CDR3 gives the full variable domain: EAGVVQSPRYKIIEKKQPVAFWCNPISGHNTLYWYLQNLGQGPELLIRYENEEAVDDSQLPKDRFSAERLKGVDSTLKIQPAELGDSAVYLCASSLESMLAGRGNEQFFGPGTRLTVL.

The rearrangement joins TRBV5-1 to TRBJ2-6; TRBD2 matches at 13 bases. V was clipped by 5 bases and J by 0 bases; unmatched bases: 11. Germline V gives CDR1 SGHRS, CDR2 YFSETQ. The CDR3 loop spans 20 amino acids. The CDR3, as DNA: TGCGCCAGCAGTCCACCCGGACTAGCGGGAGCGAACTCTGGGGCCAACGTCCTGACTTTC. It translates to CASSPPGLAGANSGANVLTF. Full variable domain (missing parts from reference TRBV5-1 and TRBJ2-6): KAGVTQTPRYLIKTRGQQVTLSCSPISGHRSVSWYQQTPGQGLQFLFEYFSETQRNKGNFPGRFSGRQFSNSRSEMNVSTLELGDSALYLCASSPPGLAGANSGANVLTFGAGSRLTVL.

The genes are TRBV11-2 and TRBJ2-1; TRBD1 is a possible D gene (7 bases). This CDR3 contains 15 residues. The ends were cut back, 5 bases at V and 6 bases at J, with 17 bases in the middle. Germline CDR1 is SGHAT and CDR2 is FQNNGV. CDR3 in amino acids: CASSIGTAGFNEQFF. CDR3 coding DNA: TGTGCCAGCAGCATCGGGACAGCGGGTTTCAATGAGCAGTTCTTC.

This chain connects TRBV28 to TRBJ1-2; 10 bases match TRBD1. V lost 5 bases and J lost 3; bases outside the gene matches: 3. The CDR3 loop spans 14 amino acids. Per germline, CDR1 MDHEN and CDR2 SYDVKM. The CDR3 DNA sequence: TGTGCCAGCAGTGGGGACAGGGGTGACTATGGCTACACCTTC. Its protein is CASSGDRGDYGYTF.